Listed here is a single T cell receptor beta chain. Its cognate antigen is unknown. A single record per CDR3 protein comes from TCRdb applying MiXCR to the reads. The table has roughly 200,000 distinct CDR3 sequences, about a sixth seen once. J gave up 2 bases and V 1 base, and 7 bases lay outside the gene matches. CDR1 DFQATT and CDR2 SNEGSKA come from the germline V gene (reference sequence). CDR3 length: 16 amino acids. This sample stems from a study of T cell repertoires in cytomegalovirus infection. Study in general: An indication of both CMV infection and matching HLA type came from public TCR beta signatures. Study results and limitations: There were HLA-C-restricted CMV-specific TCR beta clonotypes dominating the ex vivo response. Cumulated frequencies of public TCR beta families served to identify carriers of CMV plus the relevant HLA.

This chain links TRBV20-1 with TRBJ2-3; 9 bases are a match to TRBD2. The clonotype originates from a human donor in good health (CMV status not recorded). Some clones in this sample may be carry-over from other donors' samples. The sequencing input was CD8+ T cells from PBMCs. In DNA form, the CDR3 reads TGCAGTGCTAGAGTCCTGGCTAGCGGGGACACAGATACGCAGTATTTT. This sequence encodes CSARVLASGDTDTQYF.